This T cell receptor beta chain comes out of a study of response to subunit inactivated influenza vaccine. Study outcomes and limitations: The authors suggested that every seasonal influenza vaccination recruits few new T cells.

Only a few counts were recorded for this clonotype. Its antigen is unknown. Germline V gives CDR1 SGHRS, CDR2 YFSETQ. The CDR3 consists of 18 residues. V lost 4 bases and J lost 0; bases outside the gene matches: 14. TCRdb reanalysed the RT-PCR reads using MiXCR and keeps one entry per CDR3 protein. Here the sample spans roughly 630,000 distinct CDR3 sequences, roughly 15% being singletons. The TCR sequence derives from a man aged 50-59 years who received an inactivated influenza vaccine. The rearrangement joins TRBV5-1 to TRBJ2-5, with 8 nucleotides matching TRBD1. Source: PBMCs from blood, taken about 14 days before vaccination. For the CDR3, the DNA is TGCGCCAGCAGCGGAACGGGACAGGAACGAGAGAACCAAGAGACCCAGTACTTC. This sequence encodes CASSGTGQERENQETQYF. The variable domain in full, with the rest retrieved from reference TRBV5-1 and TRBJ2-5, is KAGVTQTPRYLIKTRGQQVTLSCSPISGHRSVSWYQQTPGQGLQFLFEYFSETQRNKGNFPGRFSGRQFSNSRSEMNVSTLELGDSALYLCASSGTGQERENQETQYFGPGTRLLVL.